This TCR beta chain was observed in a study of T cells in Graves' hyperthyroidism and ophthalmopathy. Findings and caveats of the study: Blood also carried most thyroid clonotypes expanded above 0.001.

The definition of stable Graves' hyperthyroidism was no ophthalmopathy progression within 18 months. Clinical symptoms, serum thyroxine, TRAb, thyroid ultrasound and orbital computed tomography informed diagnoses. Isolation of PBMCs was performed on approximately 10 ml fresh peripheral blood. The CDR3 loop spans 14 amino acids. The germline V and J ends were trimmed by 6 bases and 1 base, with 12 bases remaining between them. The germline CDR1 and CDR2 sequences are SGHTA and FQGNSA. In regard to this clonotype: The antigen is undetermined.

Amplification of TCR beta CDR3 regions used RNA as the template. When the TCR CDR3 underwent first-round RT-PCR, the HTBI primer set was used. TCRdb passed the multiplex PCR reads through MiXCR, listing each CDR3 protein once. Of some 760,000 distinct CDR3 sequences listed, 14% are singletons. The rearrangement links TRBV7-2 to TRBJ1-2; maybe TRBD1 (5 bases). Sequenced input: blood. This receptor was obtained from a woman aged 18-29 years with Graves' hyperthyroidism. The CDR3 DNA follows: TGTGCCAGCAGGGGGGGGGGGATTAACTATGGCTACACCTTC. This sequence encodes CASRGGGINYGYTF.